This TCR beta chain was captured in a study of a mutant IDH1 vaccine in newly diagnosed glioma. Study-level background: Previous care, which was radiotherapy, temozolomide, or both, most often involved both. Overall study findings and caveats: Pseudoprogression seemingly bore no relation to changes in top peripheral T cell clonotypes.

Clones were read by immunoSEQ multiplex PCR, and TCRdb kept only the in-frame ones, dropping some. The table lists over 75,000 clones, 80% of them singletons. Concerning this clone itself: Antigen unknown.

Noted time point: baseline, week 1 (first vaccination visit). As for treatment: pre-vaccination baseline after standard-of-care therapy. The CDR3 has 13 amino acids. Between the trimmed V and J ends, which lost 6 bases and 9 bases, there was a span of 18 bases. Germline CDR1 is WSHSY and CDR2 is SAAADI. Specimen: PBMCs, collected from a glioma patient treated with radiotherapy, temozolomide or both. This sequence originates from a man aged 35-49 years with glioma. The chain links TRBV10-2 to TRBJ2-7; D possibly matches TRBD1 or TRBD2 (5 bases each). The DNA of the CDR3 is TGCGCCAGCAGAAAAGACATGGGGGAAGGGCAGTACTTC. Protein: CASRKDMGEGQYF.